This TCR beta chain was recovered during a study of cytomegalovirus exposure and HLA in healthy donors. Study-wide context: Earlier work reported 117 million unique TCR beta sequences from 180 million or so T cells. Notes on the study in general: Follow-up analysis seemed to connect common viral pathogens with several of the most significant clusters identified. According to reports, the classifier identified cytomegalovirus status with high specificity and sensitivity. Immune exposure was documented only through CMV serostatus.

13 Jbeta primers and 60 Vbeta primers were used for the PCR. Sequencing used immunoSEQ multiplex PCR; TCRdb keeps in-frame clones, though not all of them. The table lists some 200,000 clones, under 85% of them singletons, with about 1.8% in the top ten. About this clone: Its cognate antigen is unknown.

The CDR3 runs to 13 residues. Trimming stripped 2 bases from V and 2 bases from J, with 7 bases between. Germline CDR1 is GTSNPN and CDR2 is SVGIG (reference sequence). Sequencing was performed on PBMCs. The origin of this receptor is a man aged 50 or older in good health and CMV-seronegative. The chain is built from TRBV30 and TRBJ1-5; D unresolved. CDR3 region: CAWSPRGNQPQHF. CDR3 sequence (DNA): TGTGCCTGGAGTCCCCGAGGCAATCAGCCCCAGCATTTT.